Below are 8 T cell receptor beta chains sequenced from a single sample in a study of blood T cells in healthy people across ages. With a J-beta primer mix and a sample-barcoded 5' primer, a second PCR ran about 6 to 11 cycles. TCRdb processed the 5' RACE reads anew with MiXCR; each CDR3 protein has one entry. The data show some 1.4 million distinct CDR3 sequences, with approximately 40% seen just once and roughly 7.9% held by the top ten. Sequences were obtained from blood. Receptors originate from a woman younger than 35 in good health.

In its sample, this clonotype was seen a few times. V gene TRBV3-1 combines with J gene TRBJ2-5; 14 bases agree with TRBD2. The CDR3 is 15 amino acids. Unmatched junction bases numbered 8, after V lost 3 bases and J lost 11 bases. The germline V gene has CDR1 LGHDT and CDR2 YNNKEL (reference sequence). The CDR3 DNA reads as TGTGCCAGCAGCCATCTCGGGACTAGCGGGGGAGAGCAGTACTTC. Translating gives CASSHLGTSGGEQYF.

This chain links TRBV28 with TRBJ2-3; the D call may be TRBD1 or TRBD2 (5 bases each). Trimming stripped 6 bases from V and 4 bases from J, with 14 bases between. Looked up from germline, CDR1 is MDHEN and CDR2 is SYDVKM. The CDR3 covers 14 residues. CDR3 amino acids: CASRGDHPPDTQYF. The CDR3 nucleotides are TGTGCCAGCAGGGGGGACCACCCCCCAGATACGCAGTATTTT.

The J gene is TRBJ2-1, the V gene TRBV6-5; TRBD2 aligns across 10 bases. From germline, CDR1 is MNHEY and CDR2 SVGAGI. The CDR3 contains 16 residues. V lost 6 bases, J lost 3 bases, and 8 bases stayed unmatched. The CDR3 reads CASSPPRTSGYNEQFF. The CDR3 region has the DNA TGTGCCAGCAGCCCCCCAAGGACTAGCGGCTACAATGAGCAGTTCTTC.

This clonotype was recorded a few times. The chain has TRBV6-6 and TRBJ1-1, with 7 positions matching TRBD1. This CDR3 has 14 amino acids. V shed 2 bases, J shed 7 bases, and the junction held 7 bases outside the gene matches. CDR1 MNHNY and CDR2 SVGAGI come from the germline V gene (reference sequence). The CDR3 is CASSYTGDGSEAFF. As DNA, the CDR3 is TGTGCCAGCAGTTACACAGGGGATGGAAGTGAAGCTTTCTTT.

This clonotype was counted between two and nine times. This chain joins TRBV7-6 and TRBJ2-4; tentative D call: TRBD2 (5 bases). The better agreement between TRBJ2-7 and the DNA end casts doubt on the J call. The CDR3 runs to 15 residues. Germline CDR1 and CDR2: SGHVS and FNYEAQ. CDR3 region: CASSFGQPGTYEQYF. The CDR3, as DNA: TGTGCCAGCAGCTTTGGCCAACCCGGGACCTACGAGCAGTACTTC.

In its sample, this clonotype was seen a few times. The chain recombines TRBV20-1 with TRBJ2-1; 9 bases match TRBD2. The CDR3 has 16 residues. J gave up 0 bases and V 4 bases, and 7 bases lay outside the gene matches. Germline assignment: CDR1 DFQATT and CDR2 SNEGSKA (reference sequence). The CDR3 sequence is CSAKFSGGTSYNEQFF. CDR3 bases: TGCAGTGCTAAGTTTAGCGGGGGCACCTCCTACAATGAGCAGTTCTTC.

This chain joins TRBV10-3 and TRBJ2-7; 7 bases match TRBD2. After removal of 6 bases from V and 2 bases from J, the junction contained 1 base not matched to a gene. Looked up from germline, CDR1 is ENHRY and CDR2 is SYGVKD. This CDR3 has 12 residues. CDR3 residues: CAISLAAYEQYF. The DNA of the CDR3 is TGTGCCATCAGCCTAGCGGCCTACGAGCAGTACTTC.

The rearrangement uses TRBV6-5 and TRBJ2-4, with D perhaps matching TRBD1 (6 bases). The CDR3 sequence is 12 residues long. CDR1 MNHEY and CDR2 SVGAGI come from the germline V gene. Trimming took off 6 bases at V and 6 bases at J, with 9 bases between the two ends. The CDR3 reads CASSPGVNIQYF. CDR3 nucleotides: TGTGCCAGCAGCCCAGGGGTAAACATTCAGTACTTC.